Listed here are 7 T cell receptor beta chains from one sample, sequenced in a study of shared clonotypes between healthy human individuals. TCRdb keeps only in-frame clones here, not all; method: immunoSEQ multiplex PCR. The table includes roughly 590,000 clones, roughly 95% detected once. Naive CD8 cells comprised CD45RO-negative, CCR7-positively selected cells, excluding terminally differentiated effector memory CD45RA+ cells. The sequencing sample was made of naive CD8+ T cells sorted from blood. Receptors were obtained from a woman aged 25 to 39 in good health.

The V and J genes are TRBV15 and TRBJ2-1, with TRBD2 identical over 10 bases. The CDR3 runs to 15 residues. Germline V lookup: CDR1 LNHNV, CDR2 YYDKDF (reference sequence). V lost 0 bases to trimming and J lost 6 bases; unmatched junction nucleotides: 2. CDR3 region: CATSRDGTSVNEQFF. The DNA of the CDR3 is TGTGCCACCAGCAGAGATGGGACTAGCGTCAATGAGCAGTTCTTC.

The chain couples TRBV10-3 to TRBJ2-1; 11 nucleotides line up with TRBD2. From germline, CDR1 is ENHRY and CDR2 SYGVKD. V dropped 2 bases and J dropped 2; count of bases not matched to a gene: 8. This CDR3 has 18 residues. The CDR3 protein is CAISELAGGESPYNEQFF. The CDR3, as DNA: TGTGCCATCAGTGAGCTAGCGGGAGGAGAGTCGCCCTACAATGAGCAGTTCTTC.

This chain joins TRBV19 and TRBJ2-2; the D gene is possibly TRBD2 (7 bases). Germline CDR1 reads LNHDA; CDR2 reads SQIVND (reference sequence). With 5 bases removed from V and 3 bases from J, the gap between germline ends came to 13 bases. The CDR3 is 15 amino acids. CDR3 DNA sequence: TGTGCCAGTAGTCTCCGGGGGGCCTACACCGGGGAGCTGTTTTTT. Amino acids: CASSLRGAYTGELFF.

This sequence joins TRBV19 and TRBJ2-1; 10 nucleotides align to TRBD1. V shed 5 bases and J 9 bases; nucleotides not matched to a gene: 10. CDR3 length: 15 residues. The germline CDR1 and CDR2 sequences are LNHDA and SQIVND (reference sequence). As DNA, the CDR3 is TGTGCCAGTAGTCCCCCGGACAGGGGGGTAGGTGAGCAGTTCTTC. Translating gives CASSPPDRGVGEQFF.

This chain connects TRBV11-2 to TRBJ2-7; D gene ambiguous. CDR1 SGHAT and CDR2 FQNNGV come from the germline V gene. V lost 0 bases, J lost 6 bases, and 6 bases lay in between. CDR3 size: 12 residues. In DNA form, the CDR3 reads TGTGCCAGCAGCTTAGATTTCGGCGAGCAGTACTTC. It codes for CASSLDFGEQYF.

In regard to this clone: Other DNA sequences in this sample translate to the same CDR3. The V gene is TRBV27, the J gene TRBJ2-1; 11 bases match TRBD2. Trimming at V came to 5 bases and at J to 3 bases, leaving 3 bases not matched to a gene. The CDR3 has 15 amino acids. Germline CDR1 and CDR2: MNHEY and SMNVEV (reference sequence). CDR3 residues: CASSPGTSGYNEQFF. CDR3 DNA sequence: TGTGCCAGCAGTCCCGGGACTAGCGGCTACAATGAGCAGTTCTTC.

CDR3 region: CSVEWRSLAARTDTQYF. The CDR3 DNA follows: TGCAGCGTTGAATGGAGGTCACTAGCGGCAAGGACAGATACGCAGTATTTT. The V and J genes are TRBV29-1 and TRBJ2-3; 8 bases match TRBD2. CDR3 size: 17 residues. Germline CDR1 and CDR2: SQVTM and ANQGSEA. V gave up 2 bases and J gave up 3 bases; unmatched junction bases: 13.